The sequence of this T cell receptor beta chain was determined in a study of Graves' ophthalmopathy and Graves' hyperthyroidism (dated by TCRdb to 2017 to 2018). Regarding the study in general: Peripheral blood samples were taken at the time of initial diagnosis, before any treatment was given. TCR beta repertoire signatures were used to distinguish Graves' ophthalmopathy from Graves' hyperthyroidism and to predict progression to ophthalmopathy. In total, approximately 130 blood samples were TCR-sequenced: fewer than 50 ophthalmopathy, some 80 hyperthyroidism and around 17 hyperthyroidism-to-ophthalmopathy patients. To explore V-J signatures distinguishing ophthalmopathy from hyperthyroidism, a discovery set of under 110 patients (around 42 ophthalmopathy, some 57 stable hyperthyroidism) was enrolled. For independent validation, a separate cohort was made up of 18 hyperthyroidism patients plus 17 patients who later progressed from hyperthyroidism to ophthalmopathy. T-cell repertoires of thyroid tissue and blood were compared in 5 or 6 hyperthyroidism patients. Following sampling, methimazole starting at 30 mg daily was administered to hyperthyroidism patients, and high-dose intravenous methylprednisolone was administered to ophthalmopathy patients.

Ophthalmopathy patients had moderately to severely active disease, Clinical Activity Score of at least 3, NOSPECS grade of at least 4, and disease duration under 3 months. Patients with other autoimmune diseases, uncontrolled infections, pregnancy or lactation were excluded. Diagnosis was based on clinical symptoms, serum thyroxine, TRAb, thyroid ultrasound and orbital computed tomography. Ficoll-Paque density gradient centrifugation was used to isolate PBMCs from 10 ml of fresh peripheral blood. Total RNA was extracted using Trizol reagent, and RNA quality was checked on an Agilent 2100 Bioanalyzer. For repertoire sequencing, the TCR beta CDR3 regions were amplified from RNA transcripts. HTBI primers and the Qiagen OneStep RT-PCR kit were used in a first-round RT-PCR, which was followed by a second-round multiplex PCR, size selection and purification. Libraries were sequenced on an Illumina HiSeq2000 using paired-end 100 bp reads. On the authors' methods: Reads were processed with SOAPnuke, discarding reads with adapters, uncalled bases, mean Phred below 15, or no exact constant-primer or identifier match. COPE v1.2.5 was used to merge high-quality paired reads. Clonotypes were defined as unique nucleotide sequences and were aligned to IMGT TRB V, D and J references using MiTCR v1.1. Only V-J combinations with frequency above 0.0001 were analysed, covering about 99% of repertoires. For each V-J combination, a TCR clonal expansion and chaos score was defined as F50 clonal expansion divided by the chaos observed in the TCRdist matrix. Features were reduced by Welch's t-statistics and random forest to around 13 V-J combinations, which fed a naive Bayes classifier. The Morisita-Horn index was used to measure how similar the thyroid and blood repertoires were. Through fastp at Q25 and MiXCR, TCRdb rebuilt clones from the public reads, retaining in-frame beta chains. When rows share a CDR3 protein, they turn into one entry using the most common DNA and genes. The V and J calls come from TCRdb's annotation, not from the publication. For this sample there are under 400,000 distinct CDR3 sequences; under 20% appear just once. The ten largest clones take up 9% to 15% of the sample.

Ten or more counts support this clonotype. What antigen it recognizes has not been identified. No much larger clone is present one base from it, and per-base qualities are unavailable. Broad study findings and their caveats: Most expanded thyroid clonotypes with frequency above 0.001 were also detected in blood, suggesting blood repertoires may reflect the thyroid immune response. In cross-validation, the 13-signature model distinguished ophthalmopathy from stable hyperthyroidism with 85% to 90% sensitivity and about 84% specificity, and in the test set the corresponding values were approximately 80% and 75%. Sample size was not predetermined statistically, and investigators were not blinded to group allocation. In validation, the model predicted ophthalmopathy progression with 70.59% sensitivity and about 77% specificity; 12 predicted patients were CT-confirmed with GO in a median of about 7.1 months.

The germline V gene yields SGHAT for CDR1 and FQNNGV for CDR2. There are 16 amino acids in the CDR3, from cysteine to phenylalanine inclusive. Of all the DNA, just the CDR3 is kept, 48 bases in frame from base 1. Trimming removed 5 bases from V and 3 bases from J; the gene matches leave 11 bases unexplained. The sequenced material came from peripheral blood. The chain is encoded by TRBV11-2 joined to TRBJ1-2, with 8 junctional bases fitting TRBD1. This TCR was sampled from an adult man with Graves' ophthalmopathy. The CDR3 protein: CASSPSRAGGDYGYTF. In nucleotide form, the sequence is TGTGCCAGCAGCCCCAGCCGGGCAGGGGGCGACTATGGCTACACCTTC.